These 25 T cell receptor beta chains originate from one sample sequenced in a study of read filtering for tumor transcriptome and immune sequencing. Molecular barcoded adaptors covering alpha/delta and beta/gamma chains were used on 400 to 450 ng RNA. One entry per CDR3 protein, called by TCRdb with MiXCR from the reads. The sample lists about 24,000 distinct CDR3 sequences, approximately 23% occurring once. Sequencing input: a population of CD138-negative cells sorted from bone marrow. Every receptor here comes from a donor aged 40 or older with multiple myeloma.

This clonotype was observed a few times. The CDR3 loop reads CSSGRGKETQYF. CDR3 nucleotide sequence: TGCAGCTCGGGACGGGGGAAAGAGACCCAGTACTTC. The genes are TRBV29-1 and TRBJ2-5; D possibly corresponds to TRBD2 (6 bases). Germline V gene sequence: CDR1 SQVTM, CDR2 ANQGSEA. The V and J ends lost 8 bases and 3 bases respectively, with 13 bases between them. The CDR3 sequence is 12 residues long.

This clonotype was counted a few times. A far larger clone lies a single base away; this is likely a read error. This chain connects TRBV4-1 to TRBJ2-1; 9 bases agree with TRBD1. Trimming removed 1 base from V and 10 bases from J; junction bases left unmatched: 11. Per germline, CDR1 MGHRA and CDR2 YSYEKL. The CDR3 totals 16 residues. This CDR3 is CASSQVDRGTHWEQFF. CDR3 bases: TGCGCCAGCAGCCAAGTGGACAGGGGAACTCATTGGGAGCAGTTCTTC.

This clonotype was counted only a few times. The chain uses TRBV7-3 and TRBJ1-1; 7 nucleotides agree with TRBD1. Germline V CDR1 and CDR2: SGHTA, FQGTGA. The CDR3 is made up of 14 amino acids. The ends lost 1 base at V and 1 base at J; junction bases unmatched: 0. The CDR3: CASSLNRGNTEAFF. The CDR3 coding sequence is TGTGCCAGCAGCTTAAACAGGGGGAACACTGAAGCTTTCTTT. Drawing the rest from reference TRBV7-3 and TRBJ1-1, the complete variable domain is GAGVSQTPSNKVTEKGKYVELRCDPISGHTALYWYRQSLGQGPEFLIYFQGTGAADDSGLPNDRFFAVRPEGSVSTLKIQRTERGDSAVYLCASSLNRGNTEAFFGQGTRLTVV.

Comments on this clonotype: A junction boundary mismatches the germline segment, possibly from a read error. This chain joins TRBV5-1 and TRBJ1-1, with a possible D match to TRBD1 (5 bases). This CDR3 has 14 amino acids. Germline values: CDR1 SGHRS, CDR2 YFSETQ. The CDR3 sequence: CASSFLREGTEAFF. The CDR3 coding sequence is TGCGCCAGCAGCTTCCTCAGGGAAGGCACTGAGGCTTTCTTT.

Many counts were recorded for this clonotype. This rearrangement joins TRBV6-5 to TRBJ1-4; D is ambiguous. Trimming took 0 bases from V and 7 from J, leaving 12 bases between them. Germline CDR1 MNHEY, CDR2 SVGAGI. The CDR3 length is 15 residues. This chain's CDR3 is CASSYSSLSGEKLFF. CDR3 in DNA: TGTGCCAGCAGTTACTCTAGCCTCTCGGGTGAAAAACTGTTTTTT.

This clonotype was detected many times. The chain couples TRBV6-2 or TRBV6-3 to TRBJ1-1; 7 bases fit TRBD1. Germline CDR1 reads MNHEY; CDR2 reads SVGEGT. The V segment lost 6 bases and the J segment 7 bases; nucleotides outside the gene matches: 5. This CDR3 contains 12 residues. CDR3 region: CASSSTGFEAFF. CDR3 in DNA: TGTGCCAGCAGCTCGACAGGGTTTGAAGCTTTCTTT.

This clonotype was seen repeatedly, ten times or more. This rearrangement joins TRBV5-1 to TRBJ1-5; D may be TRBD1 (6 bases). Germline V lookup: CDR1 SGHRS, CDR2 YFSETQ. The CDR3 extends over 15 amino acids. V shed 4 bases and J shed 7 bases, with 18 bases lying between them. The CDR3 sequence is CASSKDGRQEQPQHF. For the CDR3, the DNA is TGCGCCAGCAGCAAAGACGGGCGACAGGAACAGCCCCAGCATTTT.

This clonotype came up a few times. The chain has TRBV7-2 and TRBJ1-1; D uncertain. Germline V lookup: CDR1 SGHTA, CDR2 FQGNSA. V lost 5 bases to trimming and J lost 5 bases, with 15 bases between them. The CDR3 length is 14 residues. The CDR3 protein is CASSLRYDSTEAFF. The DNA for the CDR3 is TGTGCCAGCAGCCTAAGATATGACTCAACTGAAGCTTTCTTT.

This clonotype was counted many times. The DNA for the CDR3 is TGTGCCAGCGCTCCCGGGGGCCTGAGGACAGATACGCAGTATTTT. It translates to CASAPGGLRTDTQYF. The chain uses TRBV7-2 and TRBJ2-3; the D gene could be TRBD1 or TRBD2 (6 bases each). Deletions cut 8 bases from V and 3 bases from J, with 18 bases between. The CDR3 consists of 15 residues. CDR1 and CDR2 from the germline V gene are SGHTA and FQGNSA.

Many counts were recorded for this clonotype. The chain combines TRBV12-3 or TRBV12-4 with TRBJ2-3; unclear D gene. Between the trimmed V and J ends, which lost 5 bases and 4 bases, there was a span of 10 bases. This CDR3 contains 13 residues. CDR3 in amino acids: CASSPPLADTQYF. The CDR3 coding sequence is TGTGCCAGCAGTCCCCCTCTAGCAGATACGCAGTATTTT.

The CDR3 protein is CASKNKNTIYF. The CDR3 bases are TGTGCCAGCAAGAACAAGAACACCATATATTTT. The chain links TRBV18 to TRBJ1-3; D unresolved. CDR3 length: 11 residues. The V gene lost 8 bases and the J gene lost 7 bases, with 9 bases spanning the gap. CDR1 KGHSH and CDR2 LQKENI come from the germline V gene.

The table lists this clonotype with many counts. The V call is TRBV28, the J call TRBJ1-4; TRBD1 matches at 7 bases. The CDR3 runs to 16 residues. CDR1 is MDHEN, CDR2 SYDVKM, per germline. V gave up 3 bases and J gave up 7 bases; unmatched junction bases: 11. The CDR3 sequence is CASSLPTGAGGEKLFF. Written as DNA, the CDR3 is TGTGCCAGCAGTTTGCCAACAGGGGCCGGAGGTGAAAAACTGTTTTTT.

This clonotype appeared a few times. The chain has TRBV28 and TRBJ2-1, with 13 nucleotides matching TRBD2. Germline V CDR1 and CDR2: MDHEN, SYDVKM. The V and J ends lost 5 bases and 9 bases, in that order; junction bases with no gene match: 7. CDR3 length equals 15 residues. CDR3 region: CASSVTSGGALEQFF. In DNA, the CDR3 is TGTGCCAGCAGTGTCACTAGCGGGGGGGCCCTTGAGCAGTTCTTC.

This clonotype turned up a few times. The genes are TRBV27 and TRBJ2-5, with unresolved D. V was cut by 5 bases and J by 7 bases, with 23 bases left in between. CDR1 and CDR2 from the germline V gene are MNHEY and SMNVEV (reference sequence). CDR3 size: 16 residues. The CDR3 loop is CASSTQSGFTLGTQYF. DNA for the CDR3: TGTGCCAGCAGTACCCAGTCCGGGTTTACATTAGGGACCCAGTACTTC.

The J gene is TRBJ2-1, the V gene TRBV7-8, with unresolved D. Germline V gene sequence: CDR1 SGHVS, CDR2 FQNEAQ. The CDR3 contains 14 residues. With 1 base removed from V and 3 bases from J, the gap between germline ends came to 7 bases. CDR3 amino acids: CASSLVSSYNEQFF. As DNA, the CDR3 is TGTGCCAGCAGCTTAGTCTCAAGCTACAATGAGCAGTTCTTC.

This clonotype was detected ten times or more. The chain's CDR3 is CASSLRVPGEAFF. CDR3 bases: TGTGCCAGCAGTTTACGGGTACCGGGCGAAGCTTTCTTT. The rearrangement links TRBV27 to TRBJ1-1; D ambiguous. Germline loops: CDR1 MNHEY, CDR2 SMNVEV (reference sequence). This CDR3 is 13 amino acids long. V was cut by 2 bases and J by 8 bases, with 12 bases left in between.

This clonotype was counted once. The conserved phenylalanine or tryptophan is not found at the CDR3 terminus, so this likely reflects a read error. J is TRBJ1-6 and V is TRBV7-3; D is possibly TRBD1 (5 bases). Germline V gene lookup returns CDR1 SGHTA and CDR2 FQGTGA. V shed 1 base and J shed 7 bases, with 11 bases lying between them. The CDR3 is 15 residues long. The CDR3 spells CASSLMQGSNSPLHS. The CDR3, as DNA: TGTGCCAGCAGCTTAATGCAGGGATCAAATTCACCCCTCCACTCT.

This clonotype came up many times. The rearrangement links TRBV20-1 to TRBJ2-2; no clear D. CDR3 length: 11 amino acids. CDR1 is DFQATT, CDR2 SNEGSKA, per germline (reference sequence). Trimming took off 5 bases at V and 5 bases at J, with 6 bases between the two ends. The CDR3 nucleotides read TGCAGTGCTCCCGTTACCGGGGAGCTGTTTTTT. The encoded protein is CSAPVTGELFF.

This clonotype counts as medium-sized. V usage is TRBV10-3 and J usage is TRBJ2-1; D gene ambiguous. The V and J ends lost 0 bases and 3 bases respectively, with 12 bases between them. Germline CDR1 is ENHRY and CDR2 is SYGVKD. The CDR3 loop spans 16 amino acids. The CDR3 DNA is TGTGCCATCAGTGAGTCGATACTGAAGGACTACAATGAGCAGTTCTTC. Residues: CAISESILKDYNEQFF.

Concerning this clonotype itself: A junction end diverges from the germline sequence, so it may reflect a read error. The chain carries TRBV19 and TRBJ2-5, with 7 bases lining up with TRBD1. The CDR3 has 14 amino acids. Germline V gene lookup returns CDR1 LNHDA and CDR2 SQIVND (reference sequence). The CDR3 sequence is CSSSKNRGEETQYF. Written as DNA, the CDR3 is TGTTCCAGCTCAAAAAACAGGGGAGAGGAGACCCAGTACTTC.

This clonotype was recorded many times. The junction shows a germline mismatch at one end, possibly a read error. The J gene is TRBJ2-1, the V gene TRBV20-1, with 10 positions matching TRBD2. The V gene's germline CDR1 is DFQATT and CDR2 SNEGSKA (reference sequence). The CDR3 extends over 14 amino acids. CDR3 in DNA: TGCAGTGCGAGAGCGGGGGGGCCTGCCGATGAGCAGTTCTTT. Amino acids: CSARAGGPADEQFF.

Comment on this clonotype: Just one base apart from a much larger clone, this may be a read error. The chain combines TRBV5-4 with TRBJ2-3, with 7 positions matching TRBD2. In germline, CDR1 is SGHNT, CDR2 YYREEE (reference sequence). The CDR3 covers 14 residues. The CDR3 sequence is CAGSRDYDTDTQYF. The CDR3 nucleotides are TGTGCCGGCAGCCGGGACTACGACACAGATACGCAGTATTTT.

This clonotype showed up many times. Here the CDR3 reads CASSPGQGAWAGELFF. CDR3 coding DNA: TGCGCCAGCAGCCCAGGACAGGGGGCGTGGGCCGGGGAGCTGTTTTTT. The chain carries TRBV5-1 and TRBJ2-2; TRBD1 matches at 11 bases. CDR1 SGHRS and CDR2 YFSETQ come from the germline V gene. The CDR3 spans 16 residues. The J segment lost 6 bases and the V segment lost 4 bases, leaving 8 bases of the junction unmatched. Filled out from reference TRBV5-1 and TRBJ2-2, the complete variable domain reads KAGVTQTPRYLIKTRGQQVTLSCSPISGHRSVSWYQQTPGQGLQFLFEYFSETQRNKGNFPGRFSGRQFSNSRSEMNVSTLELGDSALYLCASSPGQGAWAGELFFGEGSRLTVL.

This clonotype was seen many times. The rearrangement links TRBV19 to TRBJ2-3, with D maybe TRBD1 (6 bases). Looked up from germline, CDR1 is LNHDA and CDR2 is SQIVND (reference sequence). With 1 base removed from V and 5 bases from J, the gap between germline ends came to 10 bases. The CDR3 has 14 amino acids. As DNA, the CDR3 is TGTGCCAGTAGTATAGGGACAGAAGAAGATACGCAGTATTTT. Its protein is CASSIGTEEDTQYF.

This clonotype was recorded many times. In DNA form, the CDR3 reads TGCAGTGCTACGACTAGCGGGGGGACTCAAGAGACCCAGTACTTC. Its protein is CSATTSGGTQETQYF. The chain is built from TRBV20-1 and TRBJ2-5, with 13 bases that match TRBD2. The V gene end was trimmed by 4 bases and the J gene end by 2 bases; junction bases not matched to a gene: 4. Germline lookup yields CDR1 DFQATT and CDR2 SNEGSKA (reference sequence). The length of the CDR3 is 15 residues.